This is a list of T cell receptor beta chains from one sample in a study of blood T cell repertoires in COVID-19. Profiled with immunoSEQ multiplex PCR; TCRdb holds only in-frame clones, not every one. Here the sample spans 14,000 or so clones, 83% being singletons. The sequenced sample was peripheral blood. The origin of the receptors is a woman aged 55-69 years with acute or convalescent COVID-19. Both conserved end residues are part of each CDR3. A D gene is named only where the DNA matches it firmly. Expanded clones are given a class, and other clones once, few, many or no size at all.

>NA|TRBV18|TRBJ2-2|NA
TGTGCCAGCTCACCTTGGCAGGGCACGAACACCGGGGAGCTGTTTTTT
CASSPWQGTNTGELFF
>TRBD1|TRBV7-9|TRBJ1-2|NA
TGTGCCAGCAGCGTAGGGGGACAGTGGTTCTATGGCTACACCTTC
CASSVGGQWFYGYTF
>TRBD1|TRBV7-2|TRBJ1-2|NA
TGTGCCAGCAGTTACACTTTCCCGGGACAGGGCAGTGGCTACACCTTC
CASSYTFPGQGSGYTF
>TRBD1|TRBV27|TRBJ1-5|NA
TGTGCCAGCAGTTTCGCCGGGACAGAGGGCGATCAGCCCCAGCATTTT
CASSFAGTEGDQPQHF
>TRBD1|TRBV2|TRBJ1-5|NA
TGTGCCAGCAACCGGGACAGGGGATATAGCAATCAGCCCCAGCATTTT
CASNRDRGYSNQPQHF
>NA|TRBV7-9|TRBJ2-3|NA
TGTGCCAGCAGCTTCCCCCCGCGGTGGACAGATACGCAGTATTTT
CASSFPPRWTDTQYF
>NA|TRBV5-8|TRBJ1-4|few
TGTGCCAGCAGCCCCTGGGGAGAGGGAGGGAATGAAAAACTGTTTTTT
CASSPWGEGGNEKLFF
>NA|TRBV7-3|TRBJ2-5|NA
TGTGCCAGCAGCTTCTCGGACAGCCTCCAAGAGACCCAGTACTTC
CASSFSDSLQETQYF
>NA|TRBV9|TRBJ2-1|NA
TGTGCCAGCAGCCCTAGCGTTACCACCTACAATGAGCAGTTCTTC
CASSPSVTTYNEQFF
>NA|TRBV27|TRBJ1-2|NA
TGTGCCAGCAGTTTATCATCCGGGAACTATGGCTACACCTTC
CASSLSSGNYGYTF
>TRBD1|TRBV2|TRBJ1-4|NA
TGTGCCACCTCGGACAGGTATAATGAAAAACTGTTTTTT
CATSDRYNEKLFF
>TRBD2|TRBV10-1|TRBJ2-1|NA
TGCGCCAGCAGGGCCGGGACTAGCGGAGAGCAGTTCTTC
CASRAGTSGEQFF
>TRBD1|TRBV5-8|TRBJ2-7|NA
TGTGCCAGCAGTTATTACCGGGACAGTGACTCCTACGAGCAGTACTTC
CASSYYRDSDSYEQYF
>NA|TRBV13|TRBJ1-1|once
TGTGCCAGCAGCTTTGGTAGAAACACTGAAGCTTTCTTT
CASSFGRNTEAFF
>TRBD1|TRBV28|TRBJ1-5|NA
TGTGCCAGCAGTATAGACAGGGAGCAGCCCCAGCATTTT
CASSIDREQPQHF
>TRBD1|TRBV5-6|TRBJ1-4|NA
TGTGCCAGCAGCTCTTGGATACGAAGACAGGGGGAAGATGAAAAACTGTTTTTT
CASSSWIRRQGEDEKLFF
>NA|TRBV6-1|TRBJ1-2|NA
TGTGCCAGCGGACAGAACTATGGCTACACCTTC
CASGQNYGYTF
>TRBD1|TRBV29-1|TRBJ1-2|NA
TGCAGCGTTGAAAGTCTGACAGGGGGCCTTGGCTACACCTTC
CSVESLTGGLGYTF
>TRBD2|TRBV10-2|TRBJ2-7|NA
TGCGCCAGCAGTGAAGGGAGGGAGGGCCCGCGCGAGCAGTACTTC
CASSEGREGPREQYF
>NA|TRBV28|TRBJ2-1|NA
TGTGCCGCGGGTGGAGCGGGTACATACAATGAGCAGTTCTTC
CAAGGAGTYNEQFF
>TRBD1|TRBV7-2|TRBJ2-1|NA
TGTGCCAGCAGCTTAGCCGGACAGGAATACAATGAGCAGTTCTTC
CASSLAGQEYNEQFF
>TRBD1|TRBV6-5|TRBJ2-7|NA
TGTGCCAGCAGTTACTCAGGGGGCGGATACGAGCAGTACTTC
CASSYSGGGYEQYF
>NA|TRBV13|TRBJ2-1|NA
TGTGCCAGCAGCGATCAGGGAATTCAGTTCTTC
CASSDQGIQFF
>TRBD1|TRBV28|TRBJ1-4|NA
TGTGCCAGCAGAATGGACAGGGGGGAACTGTTTTTT
CASRMDRGELFF
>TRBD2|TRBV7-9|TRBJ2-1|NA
TGTGCCAGCAGCCCGCATAGCGGGGGGGCACATGAGCAGTTCTTC
CASSPHSGGAHEQFF
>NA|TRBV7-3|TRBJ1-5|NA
TGTGCCAGCAGCCTCACGTACGGTCAGCCCCAGCATTTT
CASSLTYGQPQHF
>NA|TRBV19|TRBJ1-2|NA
TGTGCCAGTAGCAGACAGTTGAGCGGCTACACCTTC
CASSRQLSGYTF
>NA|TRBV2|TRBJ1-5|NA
TGTGCCAGCACTTCCCAACCTACGGGGAATCAGCCCCAGCATTTT
CASTSQPTGNQPQHF
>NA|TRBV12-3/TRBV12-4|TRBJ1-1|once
TGTGCCAGCAGTTTTACGAGGGACACTGAAGCTTTCTTT
CASSFTRDTEAFF
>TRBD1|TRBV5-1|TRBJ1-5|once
TGCGCCAGCAGCCCGGAACAGGGGCCTAATCAGCCCCAGCATTTT
CASSPEQGPNQPQHF
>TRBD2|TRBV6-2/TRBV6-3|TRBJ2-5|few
TGTGCCAGCAGTTACTCGACTAGCACGACCCAGTACTTC
CASSYSTSTTQYF
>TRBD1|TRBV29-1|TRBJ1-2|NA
TGCAGCGTTGATCCTGGACAGGGGGCCCGGGGTGGCTACACCTTC
CSVDPGQGARGGYTF
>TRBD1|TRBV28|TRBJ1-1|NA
TGTGCCAGCAGTTCCAGGGGGCGCAGGATCACTGAAGCTTTCTTT
CASSSRGRRITEAFF
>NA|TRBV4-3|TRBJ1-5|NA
TGCGCCAGCAGCCAAGGTCAGGGGAACGAGAGTGAATATTTATATCAGCCCCAGCATTTT
CASSQGQGNESEYLYQPQHF
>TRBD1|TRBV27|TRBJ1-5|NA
TGTGCCAGCAGTAATGGACAGGGTGGAAATCAGCCCCAGCATTTT
CASSNGQGGNQPQHF
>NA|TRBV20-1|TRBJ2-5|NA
TGCAGTGCCAGTCTACTAGTTGGAAAGACCCAGTACTTC
CSASLLVGKTQYF
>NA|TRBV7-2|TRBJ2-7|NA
TGTGCCAGCAGCTTAGTGGCAGGGGGGTACTCCTACGAGCAGTACTTC
CASSLVAGGYSYEQYF
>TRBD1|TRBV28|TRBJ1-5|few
TGTGCCAGCAGTACTTCCGGGACAGGGGTAGGCAATCAGCCCCAGCATTTT
CASSTSGTGVGNQPQHF
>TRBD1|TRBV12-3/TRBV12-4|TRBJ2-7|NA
TGTGCCAGCAGTTTAACAGGGGACGAGCAGTACTTC
CASSLTGDEQYF
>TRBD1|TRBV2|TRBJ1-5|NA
TGTGCCAGCAGTGAAGGAAGAGGACAGGCCTTAAGGGGCAATCAGCCCCAGCATTTT
CASSEGRGQALRGNQPQHF
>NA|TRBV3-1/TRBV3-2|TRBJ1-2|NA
TGTGCCAGCAGCCCTTCGCCGGACACCCCCGTCGTCGTCGACCTCTATGGCTACACCTTC
CASSPSPDTPVVVDLYGYTF
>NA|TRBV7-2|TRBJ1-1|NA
TGTGCCAGCAGCTTAATGTCGTATTTGAACACTGAAGCTTTCTTT
CASSLMSYLNTEAFF
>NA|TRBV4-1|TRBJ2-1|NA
TGCGCCAGCAGCCAACCTAGGCGAGGTGAGCACAATGAGCAGTTCTTC
CASSQPRRGEHNEQFF